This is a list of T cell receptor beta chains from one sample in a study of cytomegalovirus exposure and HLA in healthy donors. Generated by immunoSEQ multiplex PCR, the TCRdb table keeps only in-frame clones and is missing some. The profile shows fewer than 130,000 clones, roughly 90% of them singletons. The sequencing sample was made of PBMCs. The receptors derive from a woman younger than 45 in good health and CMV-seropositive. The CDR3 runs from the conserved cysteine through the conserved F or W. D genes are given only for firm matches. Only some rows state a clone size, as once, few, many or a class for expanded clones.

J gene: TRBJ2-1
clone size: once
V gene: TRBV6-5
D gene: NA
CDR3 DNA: TGTGCCAGCAGTTACGGGGCTATGCAGTTCTTC
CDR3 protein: CASSYGAMQFF

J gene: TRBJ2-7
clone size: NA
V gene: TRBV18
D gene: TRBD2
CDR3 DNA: TGTGCCAGCTCACCACCTAGCGGGGGGACCTACGAGCAGTACTTC
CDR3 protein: CASSPPSGGTYEQYF

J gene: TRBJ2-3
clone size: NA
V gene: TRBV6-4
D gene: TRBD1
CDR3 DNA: TGTGCCAGCAGTGAACACGGACAGGCCAATACGCAGTATTTT
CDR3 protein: CASSEHGQANTQYF

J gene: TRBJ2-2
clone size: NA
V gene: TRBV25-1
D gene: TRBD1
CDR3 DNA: TGTGCCAGCAGAGGACAGGGCGGGGAGCTGTTTTTT
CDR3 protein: CASRGQGGELFF

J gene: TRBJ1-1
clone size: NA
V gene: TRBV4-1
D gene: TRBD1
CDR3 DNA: TGCGCCAGCAGCCATACTACAGGGGTGGCTTTCTTT
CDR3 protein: CASSHTTGVAFF

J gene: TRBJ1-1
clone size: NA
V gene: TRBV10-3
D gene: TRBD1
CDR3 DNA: TGTGCCATCAGCACAGGGGGCGCGAACACTGAAGCTTTCTTT
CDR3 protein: CAISTGGANTEAFF

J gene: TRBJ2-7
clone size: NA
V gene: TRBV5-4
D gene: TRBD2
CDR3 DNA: TGTGCCAGCAGCCCTAGCGGCGCAAGTCTCGAGCAGTACTTC
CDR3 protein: CASSPSGASLEQYF

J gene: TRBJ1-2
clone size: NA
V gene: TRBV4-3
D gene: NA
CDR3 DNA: TGCGCCAGCAGCCAAGACCAAAACAGCATCTATGGCTACACCTTC
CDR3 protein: CASSQDQNSIYGYTF

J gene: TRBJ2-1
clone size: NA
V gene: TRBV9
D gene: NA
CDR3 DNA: TGTGCCAGCAGCCCCCAAGGGGTTACAAAAGAGCAGTTCTTC
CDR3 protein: CASSPQGVTKEQFF

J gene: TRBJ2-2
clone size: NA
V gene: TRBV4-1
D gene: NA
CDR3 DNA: TGCGCCAGCAGCCAACAAGGAGCGAACACCGGGGAGCTGTTTTTT
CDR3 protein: CASSQQGANTGELFF

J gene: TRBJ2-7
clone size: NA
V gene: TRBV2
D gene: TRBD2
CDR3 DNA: TGTGCCAGCAGTGCACTAGCGGGCTCCTACGAGCAGTACTTC
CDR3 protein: CASSALAGSYEQYF

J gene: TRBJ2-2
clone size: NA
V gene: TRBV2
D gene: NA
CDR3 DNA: TGTGCCACTCAGGGACACTCTAACACCGGGGAGCTGTTTTTT
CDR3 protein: CATQGHSNTGELFF

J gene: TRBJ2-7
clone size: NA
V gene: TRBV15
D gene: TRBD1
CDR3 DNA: TGTGCCACCAGCAGGCGACAGGGGTGGGAGCAGTACTTC
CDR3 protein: CATSRRQGWEQYF

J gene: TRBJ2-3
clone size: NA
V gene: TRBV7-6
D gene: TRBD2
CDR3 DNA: TGTGCCAGCAGCTCCGGGACTAGCGGGGGGCTGAGCACAGATACGCAGTATTTT
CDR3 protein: CASSSGTSGGLSTDTQYF

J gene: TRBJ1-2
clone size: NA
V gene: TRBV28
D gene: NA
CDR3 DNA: TGTGCCAGCAGTTCCTTATTTGGCTACACCTTC
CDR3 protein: CASSSLFGYTF

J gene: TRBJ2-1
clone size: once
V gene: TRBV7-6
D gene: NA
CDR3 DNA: TGTGCCAGCAGCTTATTTCCGCAAGTACTAGCTCCCGAAACAACAGATGAGCAGTTCTTC
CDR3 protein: CASSLFPQVLAPETTDEQFF

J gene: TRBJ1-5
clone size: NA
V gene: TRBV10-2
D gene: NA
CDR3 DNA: TGCGCCAGCAGTGAGAGTCAGGGAGGTTTGGGCAATCAGCCCCAGCATTTT
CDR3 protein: CASSESQGGLGNQPQHF

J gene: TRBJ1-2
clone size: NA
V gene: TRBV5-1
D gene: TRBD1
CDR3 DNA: TGCGCCAGCAGCTTGGATGGACAGGGGGGATATGGCTACACCTTC
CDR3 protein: CASSLDGQGGYGYTF

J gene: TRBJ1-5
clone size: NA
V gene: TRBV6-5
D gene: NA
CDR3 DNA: TGTGCCAGCAGGGACGGGGGAAGCAATCAGCCCCAGCATTTT
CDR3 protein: CASRDGGSNQPQHF

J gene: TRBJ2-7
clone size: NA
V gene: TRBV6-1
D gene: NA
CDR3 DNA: TGTGCCAGCAGTGAAGCTGGTAGCCAGGGATCCTACGAGCAGTACTTC
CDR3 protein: CASSEAGSQGSYEQYF

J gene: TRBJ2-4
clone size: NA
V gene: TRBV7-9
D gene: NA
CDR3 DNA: TGTGCCAGCAGCCCAGATCGGGACATTCAGTACTTC
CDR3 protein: CASSPDRDIQYF

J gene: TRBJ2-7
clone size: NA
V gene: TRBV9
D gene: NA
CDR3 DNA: TGTGCCAGCAGCCCGGGCGGGGTTTTTTTCGGCGAGCAGTACTTC
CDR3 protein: CASSPGGVFFGEQYF

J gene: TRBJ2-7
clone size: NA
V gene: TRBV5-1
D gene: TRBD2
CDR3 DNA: TGCGCCAGCAGCTTGGGCCTAGCGGATTCCTACGAGCAGTACTTC
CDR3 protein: CASSLGLADSYEQYF

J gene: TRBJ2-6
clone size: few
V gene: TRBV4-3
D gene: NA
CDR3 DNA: TGCGCCAGCAGCCAAGATGGAGGGCACTCTGGGGCCAACGTCCTGACTTTC
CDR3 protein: CASSQDGGHSGANVLTF

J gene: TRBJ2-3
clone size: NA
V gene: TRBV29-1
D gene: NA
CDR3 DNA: TGCAGCGTCCCTGGGGCTAGCACAGATACGCAGTATTTT
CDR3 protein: CSVPGASTDTQYF

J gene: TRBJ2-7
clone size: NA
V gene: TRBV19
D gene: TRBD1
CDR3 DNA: TGTGCCAGTAGTACCCGACAGGGGGCTATGGACGAGCAGTACTTC
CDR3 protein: CASSTRQGAMDEQYF

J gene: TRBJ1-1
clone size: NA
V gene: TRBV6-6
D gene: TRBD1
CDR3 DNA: TGTGCCAGCAGTTACAGGGGGACAGGGGGCACTGAAGCTTTCTTT
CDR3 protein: CASSYRGTGGTEAFF

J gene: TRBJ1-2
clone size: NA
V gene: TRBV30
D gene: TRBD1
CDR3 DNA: TGTGCCTGGACTTCTCCGGGACAGGGGGGCTATGGCTACACCTTC
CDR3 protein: CAWTSPGQGGYGYTF